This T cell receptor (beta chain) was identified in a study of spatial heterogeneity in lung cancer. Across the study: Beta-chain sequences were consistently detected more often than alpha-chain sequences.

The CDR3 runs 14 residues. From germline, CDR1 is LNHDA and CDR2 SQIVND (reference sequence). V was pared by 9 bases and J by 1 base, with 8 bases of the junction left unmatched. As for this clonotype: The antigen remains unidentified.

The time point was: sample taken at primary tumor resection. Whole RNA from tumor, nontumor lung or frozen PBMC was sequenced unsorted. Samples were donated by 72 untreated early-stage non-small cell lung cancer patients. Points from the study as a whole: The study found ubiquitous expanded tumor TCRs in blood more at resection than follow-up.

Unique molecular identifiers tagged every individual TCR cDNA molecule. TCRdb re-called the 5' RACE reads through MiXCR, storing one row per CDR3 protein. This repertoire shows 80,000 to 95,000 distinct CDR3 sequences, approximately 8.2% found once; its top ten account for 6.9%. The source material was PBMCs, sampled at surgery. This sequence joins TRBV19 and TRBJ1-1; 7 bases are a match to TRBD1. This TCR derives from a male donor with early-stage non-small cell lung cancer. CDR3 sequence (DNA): TGTGCCAGCCGACAGGGAGGCCGGAACACTGAAGCTTTCTTT. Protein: CASRQGGRNTEAFF.